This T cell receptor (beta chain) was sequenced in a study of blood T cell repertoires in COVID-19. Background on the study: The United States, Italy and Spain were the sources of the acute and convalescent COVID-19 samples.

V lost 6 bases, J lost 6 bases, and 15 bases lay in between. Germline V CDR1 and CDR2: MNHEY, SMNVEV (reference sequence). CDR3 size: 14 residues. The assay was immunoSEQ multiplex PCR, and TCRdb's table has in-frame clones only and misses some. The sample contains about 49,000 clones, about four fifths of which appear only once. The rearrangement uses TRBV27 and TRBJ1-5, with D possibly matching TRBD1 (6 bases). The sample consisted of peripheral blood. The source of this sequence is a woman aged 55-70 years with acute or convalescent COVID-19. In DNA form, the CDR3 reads TGTGCCAGCAGACTAGGGGGAGTAGGTCAGCCCCAGCATTTT. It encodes CASRLGGVGQPQHF.